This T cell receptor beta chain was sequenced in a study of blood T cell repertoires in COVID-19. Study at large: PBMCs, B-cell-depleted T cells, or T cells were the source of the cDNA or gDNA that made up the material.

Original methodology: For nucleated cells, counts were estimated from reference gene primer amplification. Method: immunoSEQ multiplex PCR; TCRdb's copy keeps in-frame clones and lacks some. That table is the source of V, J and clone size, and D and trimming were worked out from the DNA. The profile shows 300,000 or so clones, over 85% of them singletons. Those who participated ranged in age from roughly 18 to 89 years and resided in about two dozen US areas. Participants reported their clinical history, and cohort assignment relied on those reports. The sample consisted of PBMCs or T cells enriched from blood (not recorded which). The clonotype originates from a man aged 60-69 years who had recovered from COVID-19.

The CDR3 coding sequence is TGTGCCAGCAGCAGACTGACAGGGGGAAATGGGGCCAACGTCCTGACTTTC. Translating it yields CASSRLTGGNGANVLTF. This rearrangement joins TRBV14 to TRBJ2-6; 9 nucleotides align to TRBD1. The ends lost 5 bases at V and 3 bases at J; junction bases unmatched: 8. This CDR3 is 17 amino acids long. Germline lookup yields CDR1 SGHDN and CDR2 FVKESK. The whole variable domain, filled in from reference TRBV14 and TRBJ2-6, reads EAGVTQFPSHSVIEKGQTVTLRCDPISGHDNLYWYRRVMGKEIKFLLHFVKESKQDESGMPNNRFLAERTGGTYSTLKVQPAELEDSGVYFCASSRLTGGNGANVLTFGAGSRLTVL.